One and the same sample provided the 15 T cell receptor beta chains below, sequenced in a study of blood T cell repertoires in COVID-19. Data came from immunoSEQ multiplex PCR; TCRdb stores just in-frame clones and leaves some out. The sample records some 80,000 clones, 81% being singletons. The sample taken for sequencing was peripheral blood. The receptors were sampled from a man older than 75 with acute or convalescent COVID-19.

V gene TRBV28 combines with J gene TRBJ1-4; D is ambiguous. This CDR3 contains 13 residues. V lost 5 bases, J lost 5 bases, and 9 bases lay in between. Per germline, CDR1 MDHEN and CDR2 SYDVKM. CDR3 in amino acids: CASSGRINEKLFF. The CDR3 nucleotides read TGTGCCAGCAGTGGGAGGATCAATGAAAAACTGTTTTTT.

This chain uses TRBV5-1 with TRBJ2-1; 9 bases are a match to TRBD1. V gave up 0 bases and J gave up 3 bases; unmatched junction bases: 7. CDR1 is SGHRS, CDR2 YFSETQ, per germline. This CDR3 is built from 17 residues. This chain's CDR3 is CASSLGPTGGSYNEQFF. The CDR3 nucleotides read TGCGCCAGCAGCTTGGGGCCGACAGGGGGTAGCTACAATGAGCAGTTCTTC.

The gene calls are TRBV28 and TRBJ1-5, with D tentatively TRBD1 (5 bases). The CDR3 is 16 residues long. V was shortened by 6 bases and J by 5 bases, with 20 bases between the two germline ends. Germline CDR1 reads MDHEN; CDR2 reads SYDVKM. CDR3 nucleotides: TGTGCCAGCAGACCAGGGTCCAGGTCGTTCTATCAGCCCCAGCATTTT. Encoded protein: CASRPGSRSFYQPQHF. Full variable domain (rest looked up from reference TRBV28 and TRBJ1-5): DVKVTQSSRYLVKRTGEKVFLECVQDMDHENMFWYRQDPGLGLRLIYFSYDVKMKEKGDIPEGYSVSREKKERFSLILESASTNQTSMYLCASRPGSRSFYQPQHFGDGTRLSIL.

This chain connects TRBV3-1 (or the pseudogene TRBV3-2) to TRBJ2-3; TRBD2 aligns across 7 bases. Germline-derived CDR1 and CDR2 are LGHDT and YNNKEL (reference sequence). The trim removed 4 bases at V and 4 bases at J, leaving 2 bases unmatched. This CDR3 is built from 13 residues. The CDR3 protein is CASSRRGADTQYF. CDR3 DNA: TGTGCCAGCAGCCGTCGGGGGGCAGATACGCAGTATTTT.

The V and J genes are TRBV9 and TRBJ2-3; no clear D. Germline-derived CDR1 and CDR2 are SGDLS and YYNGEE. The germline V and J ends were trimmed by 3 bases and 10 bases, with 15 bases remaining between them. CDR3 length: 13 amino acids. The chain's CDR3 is CASSALDNPPQYF. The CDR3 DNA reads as TGTGCCAGCAGCGCCCTAGATAACCCCCCGCAGTATTTT. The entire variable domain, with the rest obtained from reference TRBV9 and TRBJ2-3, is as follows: DSGVTQTPKHLITATGQRVTLRCSPRSGDLSVYWYQQSLDQGLQFLIQYYNGEERAKGNILERFSAQQFPDLHSELNLSSLELGDSALYFCASSALDNPPQYFGPGTRLTVL.

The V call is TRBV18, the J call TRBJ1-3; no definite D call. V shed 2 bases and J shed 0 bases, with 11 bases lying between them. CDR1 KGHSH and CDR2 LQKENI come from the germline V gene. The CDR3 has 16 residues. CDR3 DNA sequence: TGTGCCAGCTCACCAGGAGCGTCCAGCTCTGGAAACACCATATATTTT. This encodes CASSPGASSSGNTIYF.

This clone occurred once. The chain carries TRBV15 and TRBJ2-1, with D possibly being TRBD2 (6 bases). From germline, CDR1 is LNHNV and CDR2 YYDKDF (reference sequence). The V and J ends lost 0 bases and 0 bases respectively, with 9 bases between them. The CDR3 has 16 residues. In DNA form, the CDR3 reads TGTGCCACCAGCAGAGATAGCGGAAGCTCCTACAATGAGCAGTTCTTC. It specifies CATSRDSGSSYNEQFF.

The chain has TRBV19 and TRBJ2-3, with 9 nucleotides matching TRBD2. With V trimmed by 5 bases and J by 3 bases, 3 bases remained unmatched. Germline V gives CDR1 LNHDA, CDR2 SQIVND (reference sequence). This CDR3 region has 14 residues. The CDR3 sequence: CASSVSGRTDTQYF. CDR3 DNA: TGTGCCAGTAGTGTTAGCGGGAGAACAGATACGCAGTATTTT.

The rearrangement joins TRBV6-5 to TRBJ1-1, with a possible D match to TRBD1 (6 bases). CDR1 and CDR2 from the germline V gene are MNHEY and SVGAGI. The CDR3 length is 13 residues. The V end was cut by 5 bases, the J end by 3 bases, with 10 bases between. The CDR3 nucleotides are TGTGCCAGCAGTCCCTACAGGGACACTGAAGCTTTCTTT. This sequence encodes CASSPYRDTEAFF.

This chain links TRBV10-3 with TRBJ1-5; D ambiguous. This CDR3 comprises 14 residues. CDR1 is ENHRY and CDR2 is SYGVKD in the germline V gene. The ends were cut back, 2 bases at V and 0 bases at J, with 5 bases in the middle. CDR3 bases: TGTGCCATCAGTGAGATTTATAGCAATCAGCCCCAGCATTTT. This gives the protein CAISEIYSNQPQHF.

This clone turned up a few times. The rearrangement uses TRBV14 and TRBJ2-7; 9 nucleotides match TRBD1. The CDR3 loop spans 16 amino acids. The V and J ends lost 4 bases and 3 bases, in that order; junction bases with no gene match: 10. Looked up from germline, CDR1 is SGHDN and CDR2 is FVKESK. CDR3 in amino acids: CASSRNDRGILYEQYF. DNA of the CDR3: TGTGCCAGCAGCCGAAATGACAGGGGGATACTCTACGAGCAGTACTTC.

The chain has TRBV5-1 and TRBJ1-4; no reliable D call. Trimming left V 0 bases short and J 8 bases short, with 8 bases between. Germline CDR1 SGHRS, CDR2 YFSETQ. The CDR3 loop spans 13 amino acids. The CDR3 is CASSLGVEEKLFF. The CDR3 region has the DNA TGCGCCAGCAGCTTGGGCGTGGAGGAAAAACTGTTTTTT.

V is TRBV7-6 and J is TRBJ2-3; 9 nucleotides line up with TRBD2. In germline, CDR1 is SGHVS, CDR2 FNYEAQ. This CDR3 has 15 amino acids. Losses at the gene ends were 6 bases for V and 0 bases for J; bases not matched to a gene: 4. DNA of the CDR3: TGTGCCAGCAGGCCAGGACTAGCGAGCACAGATACGCAGTATTTT. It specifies CASRPGLASTDTQYF.

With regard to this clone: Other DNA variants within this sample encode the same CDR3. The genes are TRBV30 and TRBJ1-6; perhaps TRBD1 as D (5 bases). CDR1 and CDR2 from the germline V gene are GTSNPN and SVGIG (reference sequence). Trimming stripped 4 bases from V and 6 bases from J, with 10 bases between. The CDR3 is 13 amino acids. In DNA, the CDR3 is TGTGCCTGGACTTTGACAGTTAATTCACCCCTCCACTTT. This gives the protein CAWTLTVNSPLHF.

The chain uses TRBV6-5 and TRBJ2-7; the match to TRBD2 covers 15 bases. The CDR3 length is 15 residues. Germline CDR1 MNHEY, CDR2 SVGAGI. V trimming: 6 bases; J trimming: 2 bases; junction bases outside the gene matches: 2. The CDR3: CASRRTSGGAYEQYF. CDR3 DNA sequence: TGTGCCAGCAGACGGACTAGCGGGGGGGCCTACGAGCAGTACTTC.